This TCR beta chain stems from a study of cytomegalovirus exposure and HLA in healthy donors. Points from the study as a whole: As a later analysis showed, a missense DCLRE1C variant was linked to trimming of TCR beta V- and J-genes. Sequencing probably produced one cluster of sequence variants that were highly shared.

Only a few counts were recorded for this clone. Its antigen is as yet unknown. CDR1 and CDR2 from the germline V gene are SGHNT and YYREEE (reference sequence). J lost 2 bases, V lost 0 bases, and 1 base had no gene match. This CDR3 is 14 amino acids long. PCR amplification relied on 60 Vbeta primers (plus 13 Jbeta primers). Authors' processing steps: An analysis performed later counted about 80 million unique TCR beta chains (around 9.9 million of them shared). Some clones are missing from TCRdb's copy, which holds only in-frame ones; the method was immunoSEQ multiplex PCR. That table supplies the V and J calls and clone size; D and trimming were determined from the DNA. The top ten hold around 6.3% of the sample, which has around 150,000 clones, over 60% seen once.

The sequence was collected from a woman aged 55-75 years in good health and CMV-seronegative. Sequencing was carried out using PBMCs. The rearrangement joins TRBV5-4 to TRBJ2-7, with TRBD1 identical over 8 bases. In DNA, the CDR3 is TGTGCCAGCAGCTTGGGGGACAGGCCCTACGAGCAGTACTTC. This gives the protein CASSLGDRPYEQYF.